This entry features one T cell receptor beta chain sequence. This entry is derived from a study of blood T cell repertoires in COVID-19. Study in general: T cells, B-cell-depleted T cells, or PBMCs provided the cDNA or gDNA that served as material.

TCRdb keeps only in-frame clones here, not all; method: immunoSEQ multiplex PCR. Counted here are 200,000 to 300,000 clones, roughly 86% occurring once; the ten biggest clones make up more than 2%. V shed 5 bases and J 3 bases; nucleotides not matched to a gene: 6. This CDR3 spans 14 amino acids. Germline V gene data show CDR1 as LNHDA and CDR2 as SQIVND (reference sequence). The sequencing input was PBMCs or T cells enriched from blood (not recorded which). The sequence came from a woman aged 45 to 65 who had recovered from COVID-19. The gene calls are TRBV19 and TRBJ2-7; 8 bases agree with TRBD2. CDR3 loop: CASSRLTSVYEQYF. CDR3 nucleotides: TGTGCCAGTAGTCGCTTGACTAGCGTCTACGAGCAGTACTTC.